A single TCR beta chain is shown here with its context. What it recognizes is unknown. This specimen comes from a study of T-cell reconstitution after alpha-beta-depleted transplantation in children. Trimming shortened V by 0 bases and J by 3 bases, and 9 bases separated the two germline ends. Germline V CDR1 and CDR2: SGHRS, YFSETQ. The CDR3 runs to 15 residues. Unique molecular identifiers tagged the TCRbeta library. TCRdb re-called the PCR reads with MiXCR, one entry per CDR3 protein. This sample has 500,000 to 750,000 distinct CDR3 sequences; roughly 30% occur once, and the top ten carry approximately 39%. Regarding the study as a whole: Expanded graft clones, several hundred of them, were reportedly the source of alpha-beta T cells about two months after transplant.

This sequence joins TRBV5-1 and TRBJ2-2, with D hard to call. This material consisted of PBMCs, taken before TCRalphabeta/CD19-depleted stem cell transplant. The source of this sequence is a boy younger than two with Wiskott-Aldrich syndrome, due to receive a stem cell transplant. The CDR3: CASSLDGLDTGELFF. Here the CDR3 DNA reads TGCGCCAGCAGCTTGGACGGGCTCGACACCGGGGAGCTGTTTTTT. The variable domain in full, with the rest retrieved from reference TRBV5-1 and TRBJ2-2, is KAGVTQTPRYLIKTRGQQVTLSCSPISGHRSVSWYQQTPGQGLQFLFEYFSETQRNKGNFPGRFSGRQFSNSRSEMNVSTLELGDSALYLCASSLDGLDTGELFFGEGSRLTVL.